These 32 T cell receptor beta chains came from one sample sequenced in a study of blood T cell repertoires in COVID-19. Generated by immunoSEQ multiplex PCR, the TCRdb table keeps only in-frame clones and is missing some. This sample has a few hundred thousand clones; roughly 85% occur once, and the top ten carry 2% to 3%. Material for sequencing was PBMCs or T cells enriched from blood (not recorded which). The receptors originated from a woman in her forties or fifties who had recovered from COVID-19.

V is TRBV14 and J is TRBJ2-1; D ambiguous. The CDR3 is made up of 15 amino acids. Germline loops: CDR1 SGHDN, CDR2 FVKESK. V lost 1 base and J 0 bases, leaving 7 bases between the germline ends. Here the CDR3 reads CASSQVRSSYNEQFF. The DNA for the CDR3 is TGTGCCAGCAGCCAAGTTCGTAGCTCCTACAATGAGCAGTTCTTC.

This clone came up a few times. The rearrangement uses TRBV25-1 and TRBJ1-4; TRBD1 is a possible D gene (5 bases). There are 18 residues in the CDR3. Trimming left V 3 bases short and J 1 base short, with 18 bases between. Germline-derived CDR1 and CDR2 are MGHDK and SYGVNS. The CDR3 region has the DNA TGTGCCAGCAGTGACAGTTTGGGGAGGGGAGTAACTAATGAAAAACTGTTTTTT. Its protein is CASSDSLGRGVTNEKLFF.

This rearrangement joins TRBV28 to TRBJ1-2; no definite D call. CDR1 MDHEN and CDR2 SYDVKM come from the germline V gene. There are 14 residues in the CDR3. V lost 6 bases and J lost 4, with 15 bases in between. CDR3 DNA sequence: TGTGCCAGCAGCCCCCCCGGGATAACCTATGGCTACACCTTC. It codes for CASSPPGITYGYTF.

The V and J genes are TRBV30 and TRBJ1-3; D may be TRBD1 (6 bases). The germline gives CDR1 GTSNPN, CDR2 SVGIG (reference sequence). V was pared by 1 base and J by 15 bases, with 19 bases between. The CDR3 runs 13 residues. The CDR3 loop reads CAWSGWDTGSSYF. The CDR3 DNA sequence: TGTGCCTGGAGTGGTTGGGACACCGGTTCATCATATTTT.

The V call is TRBV27, the J call TRBJ1-2; no definite D call. The CDR3 is made up of 13 amino acids. Germline V gene data show CDR1 as MNHEY and CDR2 as SMNVEV (reference sequence). The V end lost 5 bases, the J end lost 6 bases, and 13 bases lay between the germline ends. The CDR3 protein is CASSRTPHDGYTF. CDR3 bases: TGTGCCAGCAGTCGTACACCACACGATGGCTACACCTTC.

This rearrangement joins TRBV19 to TRBJ2-3; D is possibly TRBD1 (5 bases). This CDR3 contains 15 residues. Germline V CDR1 and CDR2: LNHDA, SQIVND (reference sequence). Trimming took 1 base from V and 2 from J, leaving 10 bases between them. The CDR3 is CASSIVPGLTDTQYF. CDR3 DNA: TGTGCCAGTAGTATAGTACCAGGGCTCACAGATACGCAGTATTTT.

This clone was detected only a few times. The chain carries TRBV10-3 and TRBJ1-5; no reliable D call. There are 12 residues in the CDR3. V was clipped by 6 bases and J by 2 bases, with 5 bases between them. CDR1 is ENHRY, CDR2 SYGVKD, per germline. The CDR3 protein is CAIRSGNQPQHF. DNA for the CDR3: TGTGCCATCAGGTCAGGCAATCAGCCCCAGCATTTT.

V usage is TRBV18 and J usage is TRBJ2-5; 8 bases agree with TRBD1. V gave up 4 bases and J gave up 5 bases; unmatched junction bases: 9. This CDR3 has 15 residues. Germline CDR1 and CDR2: KGHSH and LQKENI. CDR3 sequence (DNA): TGTGCCAGCTCACGCCGACAGGGGACTTCCGAGACCCAGTACTTC. Translation gives CASSRRQGTSETQYF.

This clone was counted a few times. This chain joins TRBV30 and TRBJ1-1; D ambiguous. The CDR3 is 13 residues long. With 2 bases removed from V and 3 bases from J, the gap between germline ends came to 10 bases. Per the germline V gene, CDR1 is GTSNPN and CDR2 is SVGIG (reference sequence). CDR3 sequence (DNA): TGTGCCTGGAGTAGTCAGCGATACACTGAAGCTTTCTTT. Translation: CAWSSQRYTEAFF.

This chain uses TRBV28 with TRBJ1-2, with TRBD1 matching 7 bases. CDR3 length: 15 amino acids. Germline V gives CDR1 MDHEN, CDR2 SYDVKM. The V and J ends lost 8 bases and 4 bases, in that order; junction bases with no gene match: 13. CDR3 residues: CASGNYRGDFYGYTF. The CDR3 bases are TGTGCCAGCGGGAACTACAGGGGCGACTTCTATGGCTACACCTTC.

The genes are TRBV7-6 and TRBJ1-1; possibly TRBD1 for D (5 bases). The CDR3 extends over 16 amino acids. V dropped 5 bases and J dropped 7 bases, with 23 bases sitting between them. Germline CDR1 reads SGHVS; CDR2 reads FNYEAQ. CDR3 loop: CASSPELGGAGDEAFF. In DNA form, the CDR3 reads TGTGCCAGCAGCCCGGAGCTCGGAGGGGCTGGGGATGAAGCTTTCTTT.

This clone appeared a few times. CDR3 region: CAISRPGETQYF. The CDR3 bases are TGTGCCATCAGTCGCCCAGGGGAGACCCAGTACTTC. J is TRBJ2-5 and V is TRBV10-3, with a tentative D call TRBD1 (5 bases). The CDR3 has 12 amino acids. V dropped 5 bases and J dropped 5 bases, with 9 bases sitting between them. Germline-derived CDR1 and CDR2 are ENHRY and SYGVKD.

The chain couples TRBV5-1 to TRBJ2-3; a weak D match, TRBD1 (6 bases). V shed 2 bases and J shed 0 bases, with 10 bases lying between them. The germline CDR1 and CDR2 sequences are SGHRS and YFSETQ. The length of the CDR3 is 15 residues. DNA for the CDR3: TGCGCCAGCAGCTTACAGGGAATGAGCACAGATACGCAGTATTTT. Its translation: CASSLQGMSTDTQYF.

V usage is TRBV27 and J usage is TRBJ2-7; 7 bases agree with TRBD2. The V gene's germline CDR1 is MNHEY and CDR2 SMNVEV (reference sequence). This CDR3 region has 14 residues. V shed 3 bases and J 2 bases; nucleotides not matched to a gene: 4. CDR3 sequence reads: CASSFSGPTYEQYF. The CDR3 nucleotides are TGTGCCAGCAGTTTTAGCGGGCCTACCTACGAGCAGTACTTC.

The rearrangement links TRBV4-3 to TRBJ2-5; 12 positions agree with TRBD2. V shed 0 bases and J 4 bases; nucleotides not matched to a gene: 6. The germline V gene encodes CDR1 LGHNA and CDR2 YSLEER. CDR3 length: 17 residues. The chain's CDR3 is CASSQDVELAGGETQYF. The CDR3 DNA sequence: TGCGCCAGCAGCCAAGATGTCGAACTAGCGGGAGGAGAGACCCAGTACTTC.

In DNA form, the CDR3 reads TGTGCCAGCAGCTTAATCGGGGGACCGGGGGTGTCCTACGAGCAGTACTTC. This sequence encodes CASSLIGGPGVSYEQYF. This rearrangement joins TRBV7-2 to TRBJ2-7, with D possibly being TRBD2 (6 bases). Trimming stripped 2 bases from V and 1 base from J, with 18 bases between. Germline V gene data show CDR1 as SGHTA and CDR2 as FQGNSA. The CDR3 contains 17 residues. Supplemented by reference TRBV7-2 and TRBJ2-7, the full variable domain reads GAGVSQSPSNKVTEKGKDVELRCDPISGHTALYWYRQSLGQGLEFLIYFQGNSAPDKSGLPSDRFSAERTGGSVSTLTIQRTQQEDSAVYLCASSLIGGPGVSYEQYFGPGTRLTVT.

The chain joins TRBV24-1 to TRBJ1-5, with 7 bases that match TRBD1. V gave up 5 bases and J gave up 3 bases; unmatched junction bases: 9. Germline CDR1 reads KGHDR; CDR2 reads SFDVKD. The CDR3 consists of 16 residues. The CDR3 loop is CATSAGPGGFNQPQHF. CDR3 in DNA: TGTGCCACCAGTGCCGGCCCAGGGGGATTCAATCAGCCCCAGCATTTT.

This chain links TRBV11-3 with TRBJ1-2; 7 bases align to TRBD1. Germline V lookup: CDR1 SGHNT, CDR2 YENEEA. The CDR3 is 13 residues long. Trimming at V came to 1 base and at J to 6 bases, leaving 2 bases not matched to a gene. The CDR3 sequence is CASSLVDRDGYTF. The CDR3 DNA follows: TGTGCCAGCAGCTTAGTCGACAGGGATGGCTACACCTTC. The full variable domain, rest sourced from reference TRBV11-3 and TRBJ1-2, is EAGVVQSPRYKIIEKKQPVAFWCNPISGHNTLYWYLQNLGQGPELLIRYENEEAVDDSQLPKDRFSAERLKGVDSTLKIQPAELGDSAVYLCASSLVDRDGYTFGSGTRLTVV.

The chain carries TRBV7-3 and TRBJ1-1; maybe TRBD1 (6 bases). This CDR3 region has 13 residues. The ends were cut back, 4 bases at V and 4 bases at J, with 10 bases in the middle. Germline values: CDR1 SGHTA, CDR2 FQGTGA. The CDR3 sequence is CASSSQGPTEAFF. CDR3 DNA sequence: TGTGCCAGCAGCTCTCAGGGGCCCACTGAAGCTTTCTTT.

The rearrangement uses TRBV25-1 and TRBJ2-7; 10 positions agree with TRBD2. CDR1 and CDR2 (germline): MGHDK, SYGVNS. The CDR3 has 12 residues. V was pared by 8 bases and J by 13 bases, with 11 bases of the junction left unmatched. The CDR3 bases are TGTGCCAGCGAACTAGCGGGGACTGCCCGTTACTTC. Translating gives CASELAGTARYF.

In nucleotides, the CDR3 is TGTGCCAGCACTACCCGGTCAGGAAACACAGATACGCAGTATTTT. It codes for CASTTRSGNTDTQYF. The J gene is TRBJ2-3, the V gene TRBV6-5; D is unresolved. From germline, CDR1 is MNHEY and CDR2 SVGAGI. The V end was cut by 7 bases, the J end by 2 bases, with 16 bases between. The CDR3 contains 15 residues.

The V gene is TRBV27, the J gene TRBJ1-4; 8 bases map to TRBD1. Germline V gene sequence: CDR1 MNHEY, CDR2 SMNVEV (reference sequence). The V and J ends lost 3 bases and 3 bases, in that order; junction bases with no gene match: 6. CDR3 size: 16 residues. CDR3 residues: CASSLFRGLSNEKLFF. In nucleotides, the CDR3 is TGTGCCAGCAGTTTGTTCAGGGGGCTATCTAATGAAAAACTGTTTTTT.

The rearrangement joins TRBV29-1 to TRBJ2-2, with D possibly TRBD1 on 6 matching bases. CDR3 length: 13 residues. V gave up 5 bases and J gave up 4 bases, with 11 bases separating them. Germline CDR1 reads SQVTM; CDR2 reads ANQGSEA. The CDR3 region has the DNA TGCAGCGTTCAACAGGGTCTCACCGGGGAGCTGTTTTTT. Residues: CSVQQGLTGELFF.

The CDR3 spells CASSSHRDTPLHF. CDR3 DNA: TGTGCCAGCAGTTCCCACAGGGATACACCCCTCCACTTT. J is TRBJ1-6 and V is TRBV27, with a weak D call TRBD1 (6 bases). The germline gives CDR1 MNHEY, CDR2 SMNVEV (reference sequence). V lost 4 bases to trimming and J lost 11 bases, with 12 bases between them. This CDR3 has 13 amino acids.

A single count supports this clone. The chain combines TRBV28 with TRBJ1-2, with D tentatively TRBD1 (5 bases). Germline V gives CDR1 MDHEN, CDR2 SYDVKM. The CDR3 loop spans 13 amino acids. V gave up 3 bases and J gave up 7 bases, with 12 bases separating them. The CDR3 spells CASSFGTARGYTF. The CDR3 DNA sequence: TGTGCCAGCAGTTTCGGGACTGCTCGTGGCTACACCTTC.

This clone has ten or more counts. The chain couples TRBV4-3 to TRBJ2-1, with a possible D match to TRBD2 (5 bases). The ends were cut back, 2 bases at V and 4 bases at J, with 12 bases in the middle. There are 15 residues in the CDR3. CDR1 and CDR2 (germline): LGHNA, YSLEER. CDR3 amino acids: CASSQSRVPYNEQFF. In DNA, the CDR3 is TGCGCCAGCAGCCAATCGCGGGTACCATACAATGAGCAGTTCTTC.

This rearrangement joins TRBV19 to TRBJ2-3, with D perhaps matching TRBD1 (7 bases). CDR1 and CDR2 from the germline V gene are LNHDA and SQIVND (reference sequence). V lost 3 bases and J lost 3, with 16 bases in between. The CDR3 runs to 16 residues. The CDR3 DNA reads as TGTGCCAGTAGTATCAGGGCAGGGGGGAGGACAGATACGCAGTATTTT. This codes for CASSIRAGGRTDTQYF.

A note on this clone: At one end, the junction sequence differs from germline, possibly due to a read error. The chain has TRBV25-1 and TRBJ1-2; TRBD1 matches at 7 bases. Per the germline V gene, CDR1 is MGHDK and CDR2 is SYGVNS. The CDR3 runs 13 residues. The CDR3 protein is CASNEDREDGYTF. The CDR3 DNA is TGTGCCAGCAATGAAGACAGGGAGGATGGCTACACCTTC.

CDR3 nucleotides: TGTGCCAGCAGTTGTGCGGGCCTAACTCGGGGAAGAGGCTGTGGCTACACCTTC. Translating it yields CASSCAGLTRGRGCGYTF. The J gene is TRBJ1-2, the V gene TRBV27; no firm D call. Germline loops: CDR1 MNHEY, CDR2 SMNVEV (reference sequence). Trimming removed 4 bases at V and 7 bases at J, with 28 bases between. CDR3 length: 18 residues.

The rearrangement links TRBV4-2 to TRBJ2-7; maybe TRBD1 (6 bases). Between the trimmed V and J ends, which lost 6 bases and 2 bases, there was a span of 17 bases. Per the germline V gene, CDR1 is LGHNA and CDR2 is YNFKEQ. CDR3 length: 15 residues. CDR3 nucleotides: TGTGCCAGCAGTCGTAGGGGCGGACAGACCTACGAGCAGTACTTC. Residues: CASSRRGGQTYEQYF.

V is TRBV4-1 and J is TRBJ2-6, with a tentative D call TRBD1 (6 bases). V lost 0 bases, J lost 2 bases, and 8 bases lay in between. CDR1 is MGHRA and CDR2 is YSYEKL in the germline V gene. The CDR3 consists of 16 residues. CDR3 sequence reads: CASSQDTGTGANVLTF. In nucleotides, the CDR3 is TGCGCCAGCAGCCAAGATACAGGGACTGGGGCCAACGTCCTGACTTTC.

The chain is built from TRBV7-2 and TRBJ2-3; D is possibly TRBD1 (5 bases). Germline V gene data show CDR1 as SGHTA and CDR2 as FQGNSA. The V and J ends lost 5 bases and 6 bases respectively, with 12 bases between them. This CDR3 spans 13 amino acids. For the CDR3, the DNA is TGTGCCAGCAGCACCCGCCACAGGGATACGCAGTATTTT. Protein: CASSTRHRDTQYF.